These 23 T cell receptor beta chains were sequenced from one sample in a study of shared clonotypes between healthy human individuals. Clones were read by immunoSEQ multiplex PCR, and TCRdb kept only the in-frame ones, dropping some. The sample yields 950,000 to 1,300,000 clones, approximately 68% seen once. Sequenced sample: memory CD4+ T cells sorted from blood. Subset denoted: CD45RA-negative fraction. Receptors were obtained from a young man in good health.

This chain joins TRBV5-1 and TRBJ2-7, with 10 bases fitting TRBD2. In germline, CDR1 is SGHRS, CDR2 YFSETQ. The CDR3 length is 17 residues. V gave up 0 bases and J gave up 0 bases; unmatched junction bases: 6. The CDR3 nucleotides read TGCGCCAGCAGCTTGGGGCGGACTAGCGGTTACTCCTACGAGCAGTACTTC. Translating it yields CASSLGRTSGYSYEQYF. Full variable domain (remainder filled in from reference TRBV5-1 and TRBJ2-7): KAGVTQTPRYLIKTRGQQVTLSCSPISGHRSVSWYQQTPGQGLQFLFEYFSETQRNKGNFPGRFSGRQFSNSRSEMNVSTLELGDSALYLCASSLGRTSGYSYEQYFGPGTRLTVT.

This clone was counted at least ten times. V gene TRBV5-4 combines with J gene TRBJ2-5; D remains ambiguous. The CDR3 has 12 amino acids. Trimming removed 9 bases from V and 0 bases from J, with 9 bases in between. The germline V gene has CDR1 SGHNT and CDR2 YYREEE (reference sequence). The CDR3 DNA follows: TGTGCCACCGCGGAAAACCAAGAGACCCAGTACTTC. It translates to CATAENQETQYF.

V is TRBV5-8 and J is TRBJ1-5, with D possibly matching TRBD1 (5 bases). Germline V gene data show CDR1 as SGHTS and CDR2 as YDEGEE. CDR3 length: 15 amino acids. Deletions cut 2 bases from V and 0 bases from J, with 9 bases between. CDR3 bases: TGTGCCAGCAGCTTAAGGACACTTAGCAATCAGCCCCAGCATTTT. This gives the protein CASSLRTLSNQPQHF. Based on the CDR3 plus reference TRBV5-8 and TRBJ1-5, the full variable domain is EAGVTQSPTHLIKTRGQQATLRCSPISGHTSVYWYQQALGLGLQFLLWYDEGEERNRGNFPPRFSGRQFPNYSSELNVNALELEDSALYLCASSLRTLSNQPQHFGDGTRLSIL.

In regard to this clone: A read error may produce the germline difference seen at one junction end. The chain recombines TRBV2 with TRBJ1-1; 10 bases agree with TRBD1. CDR1 is SNHLY and CDR2 is FYNNEI in the germline V gene. This CDR3 contains 14 residues. The CDR3 reads CASSEGDRGRLAFF. The CDR3 DNA sequence: TGTGCCAGCAGCGAAGGGGACAGGGGACGGTTAGCTTTCTTT.

The rearrangement links TRBV10-3 to TRBJ1-1; TRBD1 matches 7 bases. Germline-derived CDR1 and CDR2 are ENHRY and SYGVKD. V was pared by 11 bases and J by 3 bases, with 15 bases of the junction left unmatched. CDR3 length: 15 amino acids. In DNA form, the CDR3 reads TGTGCCGCTAGCCGGGACAGCCTTTCAGACACTGAAGCTTTCTTT. It is translated as CAASRDSLSDTEAFF.

The DNA of the CDR3 is TGTGCCAGCTGGCCTCGTACAGATACGCAGTATTTT. Protein: CASWPRTDTQYF. The V and J genes are TRBV9 and TRBJ2-3; no definite D call. Germline loops: CDR1 SGDLS, CDR2 YYNGEE. Trimming shortened V by 7 bases and J by 3 bases, and 9 bases separated the two germline ends. CDR3 size: 12 residues.

The CDR3 here is CASSLEYSFSGNTIYF. The CDR3 nucleotides are TGTGCCAGCAGCTTGGAATACAGCTTTTCTGGAAACACCATATATTTT. The chain is built from TRBV5-6 and TRBJ1-3; D gene ambiguous. The CDR3 is 16 amino acids. Germline assignment: CDR1 SGHDT and CDR2 YYEEEE. The V gene lost 0 bases and the J gene lost 1 base, with 11 bases spanning the gap.

The chain combines TRBV6-1 with TRBJ2-7; TRBD2 aligns across 8 bases. Germline V gene sequence: CDR1 MNHNS, CDR2 SASEGT. The CDR3 totals 12 residues. The junction had 5 bases not matched to a gene; V was cut back by 11 bases and J by 2 bases. The CDR3 reads CAASGLAYEQYF. The CDR3 region has the DNA TGTGCCGCCTCGGGACTAGCCTACGAGCAGTACTTC.

A single count supports this clone. The J gene is TRBJ2-7, the V gene TRBV5-1; 8 bases are a match to TRBD1. V dropped 4 bases and J dropped 6; count of bases not matched to a gene: 12. The CDR3 spans 15 residues. The germline V gene encodes CDR1 SGHRS and CDR2 YFSETQ. This chain's CDR3 is CASSLGQGPGREQYF. The CDR3 DNA reads TGCGCCAGCAGCCTCGGACAGGGCCCTGGACGCGAGCAGTACTTC.

Details on this clone: Other DNA variants within this sample encode the same CDR3. The gene calls are TRBV30 and TRBJ2-3, with no clear D. V shed 1 base and J shed 5 bases, with 4 bases lying between them. Germline lookup yields CDR1 GTSNPN and CDR2 SVGIG (reference sequence). This CDR3 is built from 11 residues. The CDR3 is CAWSGGDTQYF. The DNA for the CDR3 is TGTGCCTGGAGTGGCGGAGATACGCAGTATTTT. The whole variable domain, filled in from reference TRBV30 and TRBJ2-3, reads SQTIHQWPATLVQPVGSPLSLECTVEGTSNPNLYWYRQAAGRGLQLLFYSVGIGQISSEVPQNLSASRPQDRQFILSSKKLLLSDSGFYLCAWSGGDTQYFGPGTRLTVL.

A remark on this clone: The same CDR3 can be traced to other DNA sequences in this sample. The J gene is TRBJ1-5, the V gene TRBV2, with a tentative D call TRBD1 (6 bases). Trimming took off 6 bases at V and 0 bases at J, with 9 bases between the two ends. Germline CDR1 SNHLY, CDR2 FYNNEI. The CDR3 covers 14 residues. CDR3 in amino acids: CASSGQYSNQPQHF. The CDR3 coding sequence is TGTGCCAGCAGCGGACAGTATAGCAATCAGCCCCAGCATTTT.

This chain links TRBV5-6 with TRBJ1-4; D is perhaps TRBD1 (5 bases). Germline loops: CDR1 SGHDT, CDR2 YYEEEE. Trimming pared 4 bases from V and 6 bases from J, leaving 13 bases between. The CDR3 is made up of 14 amino acids. The CDR3 sequence: CASSLGPRDEKLFF. The CDR3 nucleotides read TGTGCCAGCAGCCTGGGACCGCGGGATGAAAAACTGTTTTTT.

This chain connects TRBV28 to TRBJ2-7; 7 nucleotides line up with TRBD1. CDR3 length equals 14 residues. The germline CDR1 and CDR2 sequences are MDHEN and SYDVKM. V was clipped by 5 bases and J by 1 base; unmatched bases: 5. The CDR3 nucleotides are TGTGCCAGCAGTCCGATGACAGGGTCCTACGAGCAGTACTTC. Protein product: CASSPMTGSYEQYF. Full variable domain (outside the CDR3, taken from reference TRBV28 and TRBJ2-7): DVKVTQSSRYLVKRTGEKVFLECVQDMDHENMFWYRQDPGLGLRLIYFSYDVKMKEKGDIPEGYSVSREKKERFSLILESASTNQTSMYLCASSPMTGSYEQYFGPGTRLTVT.

The rearrangement joins TRBV6-6 to TRBJ1-1; D call uncertain. V was pared by 6 bases and J by 11 bases, with 28 bases between. Germline loops: CDR1 MNHNY, CDR2 SVGAGI (reference sequence). This CDR3 spans 16 amino acids. CDR3 sequence reads: CASSQLGAPIHSEAFF. The CDR3 nucleotides read TGTGCCAGCAGCCAGCTCGGTGCCCCTATTCATAGTGAGGCTTTCTTT.

The chain is built from TRBV29-1 and TRBJ2-2; D might be TRBD2 (6 bases). CDR1 is SQVTM, CDR2 ANQGSEA, per germline. The V and J ends lost 1 base and 2 bases respectively, with 11 bases between them. The CDR3 consists of 15 residues. The CDR3 region has the DNA TGCAGCGTTGAAGTATCGGGGGACAACACCGGGGAGCTGTTTTTT. This encodes CSVEVSGDNTGELFF.

This chain uses TRBV7-2 with TRBJ1-5; D call uncertain. V shed 5 bases and J shed 6 bases, with 8 bases lying between them. CDR3 length equals 12 residues. The V gene's germline CDR1 is SGHTA and CDR2 FQGNSA. Here the CDR3 DNA reads TGTGCCAGCAGCCTCCGTACTCAGCCCCAGCATTTT. Protein: CASSLRTQPQHF.

V usage is TRBV10-3 and J usage is TRBJ2-5; D perhaps matches TRBD1 (6 bases). The CDR3 contains 12 residues. Germline V gene sequence: CDR1 ENHRY, CDR2 SYGVKD. V gave up 10 bases and J gave up 1 base, with 10 bases separating them. The CDR3 nucleotides are TGTGCCACCGGGACAACCCAAGAGACCCAGTACTTC. It codes for CATGTTQETQYF.

This clone was found many times. Germline is not matched at one junction end, which may reflect a read error. The chain is built from TRBV5-1 and TRBJ1-2, with unresolved D. The CDR3 is 11 residues long. CDR1 is SGHRS, CDR2 YFSETQ, per germline. CDR3 DNA: TGCGCCAGCAGATTGGAAGGGGGCTACACCTTC. Its protein product is CASRLEGGYTF.

This clone has a handful of counts. This chain uses TRBV29-1 with TRBJ2-5; 9 bases are a match to TRBD2. CDR1 is SQVTM, CDR2 ANQGSEA, per germline. The CDR3 spans 13 residues. The ends lost 8 bases at V and 2 bases at J; junction bases unmatched: 6. The CDR3 sequence is CSPKGLAQETQYF. The CDR3 DNA sequence: TGCAGCCCTAAGGGACTAGCACAAGAGACCCAGTACTTC.

This clone was detected ten times or more. The V call is TRBV11-2, the J call TRBJ2-1; D not certain. Trimming stripped 5 bases from V and 6 bases from J, with 20 bases between. The V gene's germline CDR1 is SGHAT and CDR2 FQNNGV. The CDR3 contains 16 residues. The CDR3 sequence: CASSKTFGSEINEQFF. CDR3 nucleotides: TGTGCCAGCAGCAAGACTTTTGGTTCGGAGATCAATGAGCAGTTCTTC.

V and J are TRBV18 and TRBJ2-6; D is possibly TRBD1 (5 bases). V was clipped by 3 bases and J by 4 bases, with 16 bases between them. CDR1 and CDR2 from the germline V gene are KGHSH and LQKENI. The CDR3 sequence is 17 residues long. DNA of the CDR3: TGTGCCAGCTCACCTCAAGGGGTTTTTACAGGGGCCAACGTCCTGACTTTC. Translation gives CASSPQGVFTGANVLTF.

This chain links TRBV5-1 with TRBJ2-5; 7 nucleotides align to TRBD1. CDR3 size: 15 residues. From germline, CDR1 is SGHRS and CDR2 YFSETQ. Trimming took 3 bases from V and 1 from J; bases not matched to a gene: 6. The CDR3 DNA sequence: TGCGCCAGCAGCTCGACGGACAGGCTCCAAGAGACCCAGTACTTC. Amino acid sequence: CASSSTDRLQETQYF.

The chain combines TRBV7-8 with TRBJ2-5, with 9 bases lining up with TRBD1. The CDR3 covers 15 residues. V lost 8 bases to trimming and J lost 5 bases; unmatched junction nucleotides: 12. CDR1 and CDR2 from the germline V gene are SGHVS and FQNEAQ. The CDR3 is CASGNGQGRSETQYF. The CDR3 DNA reads as TGTGCCAGCGGTAATGGACAGGGGAGGTCGGAGACCCAGTACTTC.